Listed below are T cell receptor beta chains from one sample, sequenced in a study of glioma-infiltrating T cells. TCRdb independently ran MiXCR on the multiplex PCR reads; one entry per CDR3 protein. Here the sample spans under 150,000 distinct CDR3 sequences, 24% being singletons. Sequencing was performed on glioma tissue, nonneoplastic brain tissue, or PBMCs (not recorded which). The receptors come from a human donor with low-grade glioma or glioblastoma, undergoing nonglioma brain surgery, or in good health (not recorded which). Both conserved end residues are part of each CDR3. The D gene is left open where the match is weak. Clone size is shown for a subset of rows, as once, few, many or a class of expanded clone.

>TRBJ2-5|TRBV14|TRBD2|few
CASSQGPAGDQETQYF
TGTGCCAGCAGCCAAGGTCCAGCGGGGGACCAAGAGACCCAGTACTTC
>TRBJ1-5|TRBV6-6|NA|NA
CASSYSLKAGQPQHF
TGTGCCAGCAGTTACTCGTTAAAAGCAGGTCAGCCCCAGCATTTT
>TRBJ1-5|TRBV19|NA|NA
CASSIRGPNSNQPQHF
TGTGCCAGTAGTATACGAGGACCAAATAGCAATCAGCCCCAGCATTTT
>TRBJ1-5|TRBV2|NA|NA
CASRVVALGNQPQHF
TGTGCCAGCAGGGTGGTAGCGTTGGGCAATCAGCCCCAGCATTTT
>TRBJ2-2|TRBV5-1|NA|few
CASSRDITGELFF
TGCGCCAGCAGCAGGGACATCACCGGGGAGCTGTTTTTT
>TRBJ2-1|TRBV7-8|NA|NA
CASRIGSPRYEQFF
TGTGCCAGCAGGATAGGGAGCCCCCGGTATGAGCAGTTCTTC
>TRBJ1-5|TRBV3-1|NA|many
CASSQLSNQPQHF
TGTGCCAGCAGCCAACTGAGCAATCAGCCCCAGCATTTT
>TRBJ2-3|TRBV3-1|NA|many
CASSTQGADTQYF
TGTGCCAGCAGCACGCAGGGTGCAGATACGCAGTATTTT
>TRBJ1-1|TRBV3-1|NA|few
CASSQVQNTEAFF
TGTGCCAGCAGCCAAGTGCAGAACACTGAAGCTTTCTTT
>TRBJ1-6|TRBV5-1|NA|NA
CASRDGKDSPIHF
TGCGCCAGCAGGGACGGGAAGGATTCACCCATCCACTTT
>TRBJ1-1|TRBV20-1|NA|many
CSASFAGPANTEAFF
TGCAGTGCTAGTTTTGCGGGTCCGGCTAACACTGAAGCTTTCTTT
>TRBJ1-2|TRBV7-6|NA|NA
CASSLSGGGGDPTGYTF
TGTGCCAGCAGCTTATCGGGAGGCGGGGGGGATCCAACTGGCTACACCTTC
>TRBJ1-5|TRBV19|NA|NA
CASTLTGGISPQHF
TGTGCCAGTACTCTGACAGGAGGTATAAGCCCCCAGCATTTT
>TRBJ1-6|TRBV6-6|NA|many
CASSYVGSPLHF
TGTGCCAGCAGTTACGTAGGTTCACCCCTCCACTTT
>TRBJ2-2|TRBV7-2|NA|NA
CASSKTGHLGELFF
TGTGCCAGCAGCAAGACAGGTCATCTCGGGGAGCTGTTTTTT
>TRBJ1-2|TRBV4-2|NA|few
CASSQDRRAASDRSGYTF
TGTGCCAGCAGCCAAGATAGGCGAGCCGCCTCTGATCGAAGTGGCTACACCTTC
>TRBJ2-3|TRBV6-6|TRBD1|NA
CASSYSGTGVGDTQYF
TGTGCCAGCAGTTACTCAGGGACAGGGGTGGGAGATACGCAGTATTTT
>TRBJ1-6|TRBV20-1|NA|few
CSARGGANSPLHF
TGCAGTGCTAGAGGAGGGGCTAATTCACCCCTCCACTTT
>TRBJ1-3|TRBV20-1|NA|many
CSARSTGNTIYF
TGCAGTGCGAGAAGTACGGGAAACACCATATATTTT
>TRBJ1-1|TRBV20-1|NA|many
CSVLLGTEAFF
TGCAGTGTCCTTCTGGGGACTGAAGCTTTCTTT
>TRBJ1-1|TRBV20-1|NA|few
CSAKNRIQNTEAFF
TGCAGTGCTAAGAACAGAATTCAGAACACTGAAGCTTTCTTT
>TRBJ2-3|TRBV7-7|NA|NA
CASSLGGRGDTQYF
TGTGCTAGCAGCTTAGGGGGGCGGGGAGATACGCAGTATTTT
>TRBJ2-2|TRBV6-1|TRBD1|many
CASSRRDRNTGELFF
TGTGCCAGCAGTCGCCGGGACAGAAACACCGGGGAGCTGTTTTTT
>TRBJ1-5|TRBV2|TRBD1|NA
CASSEEGQNSNQPQHF
TGTGCCAGCAGTGAAGAGGGACAGAATAGCAATCAGCCCCAGCATTTT
>TRBJ2-1|TRBV4-2|NA|NA
CASSQGASRISSNEQFF
TGTGCCAGCAGCCAAGGAGCTAGTAGGATTTCTTCCAATGAGCAGTTCTTC
>TRBJ1-2|TRBV24-1|NA|NA
CATSRVANYGYTF
TGTGCCACCAGTAGAGTTGCTAACTATGGCTACACCTTC
>TRBJ2-3|TRBV3-1|NA|NA
CASSQERRDTQYF
TGTGCCAGCAGCCAAGAGCGGAGGGATACGCAGTATTTT
>TRBJ1-2|TRBV3-1|NA|NA
CASSQGLGRTNYGYTF
TGTGCCAGCAGCCAAGGTCTGGGACGAACTAACTATGGCTACACCTTC
>TRBJ2-5|TRBV20-1|NA|many
CSAPNTLSQETQYF
TGCAGTGCTCCTAACACTCTATCTCAAGAGACCCAGTACTTC
>TRBJ1-2|TRBV20-1|NA|NA
CSARDHGGYGHTF
TGCAGTGCTAGAGATCATGGGGGCTATGGCCACACCTTC
>TRBJ2-3|TRBV20-1|NA|few
CSARDGDTQYF
TGCAGTGCTAGGGATGGGGATACGCAGTATTTT
>TRBJ2-3|TRBV24-1|NA|NA
CATSVSLGVVSTDTQYF
TGTGCCACCAGTGTTTCTCTGGGGGTGGTTAGCACAGATACGCAGTATTTT
>TRBJ2-6|TRBV3-1|TRBD1|NA
CASSQTGTVRSGANVLTF
TGTGCCAGCAGCCAAACCGGGACAGTGCGCTCTGGGGCCAACGTCCTGACTTTC
>TRBJ2-1|TRBV11-3|NA|few
CASRTRPGPYNEQFF
TGTGCCAGCCGGACTCGACCGGGACCCTACAATGAGCAGTTCTTC
>TRBJ2-1|TRBV5-1|NA|NA
CASSLVPEQNNEQFF
TGCGCCAGCAGCTTGGTCCCGGAGCAGAACAATGAGCAGTTCTTC
>TRBJ2-5|TRBV2|TRBD2|NA
CASSVERGPGTQYF
TGTGCCAGCAGTGTGGAGCGGGGCCCTGGGACCCAGTACTTC
>TRBJ1-1|TRBV5-4|NA|few
CASSGPGLDTEAFF
TGTGCCAGCAGCGGGCCGGGTTTGGACACTGAAGCTTTCTTT
>TRBJ2-1|TRBV3-1|NA|few
CASSQAQIGEQFF
TGTGCCAGCAGCCAAGCTCAGATCGGTGAGCAGTTCTTC
>TRBJ1-3|TRBV14|NA|few
CASSQAGVAGNTIYF
TGTGCCAGCAGCCAAGCAGGGGTTGCTGGAAACACCATATATTTT
>TRBJ2-3|TRBV2|NA|few
CASSSGGLGADTQYF
TGTGCCAGCAGTTCCGGGGGCCTTGGGGCAGATACGCAGTATTTT
>TRBJ2-3|TRBV5-4|TRBD2|NA
CASSRTSGGGTDTQYF
TGTGCCAGCAGCAGAACTAGCGGGGGGGGCACAGATACGCAGTATTTT
>TRBJ1-5|TRBV19|NA|few
CASSPNRHTGGQPQHF
TGTGCCAGTAGTCCAAATCGACATACAGGCGGTCAGCCCCAGCATTTT
>TRBJ2-3|TRBV6-1|NA|NA
CASSTGNSDTQYF
TGTGCCAGCAGTACAGGGAATTCAGATACGCAGTATTTT
>TRBJ2-1|TRBV6-1|TRBD2|few
CASRGGGISYNEQFF
TGTGCCAGTCGGGGGGGGGGCATATCCTACAATGAGCAGTTCTTC
>TRBJ1-1|TRBV5-1|TRBD1|NA
CASAPGQGGMNTEAFF
TGCGCCAGCGCCCCGGGACAGGGTGGGATGAACACTGAAGCTTTCTTT
>TRBJ2-3|TRBV2|NA|few
CASSDGSDTQYF
TGTGCCAGCAGTGACGGGTCCGATACGCAGTATTTT
>TRBJ2-1|TRBV20-1|NA|NA
CSALGPEPYNGQFF
TGCAGTGCTTTGGGCCCCGAGCCCTACAATGGGCAGTTCTTC
>TRBJ1-2|TRBV2|NA|once
CASSAPRDIGYGYTF
TGTGCCAGCTCGGCACCCCGGGACATAGGCTATGGCTACACCTTC
>TRBJ2-2|TRBV7-9|TRBD1|NA
CASSYGQGPTGELFF
TGTGCCAGCAGCTACGGACAGGGGCCCACCGGGGAGCTGTTTTTT
>TRBJ2-3|TRBV12-3/TRBV12-4|NA|few
CASSLEGSSTDTQYF
TGTGCCAGCAGTTTAGAGGGGTCTAGCACAGATACGCAGTATTTT
>TRBJ1-2|TRBV20-1|NA|few
CSAEQAPLYGYTF
TGCAGTGCAGAACAGGCTCCCCTCTATGGCTACACCTTC
>TRBJ1-1|TRBV20-1|NA|many
CSATRDLNTEAFF
TGCAGTGCTACTCGGGATTTGAACACTGAAGCTTTCTTT
>TRBJ2-1|TRBV7-7|TRBD2|few
CASSRNGRPDEQFF
TGTGCTAGCAGCCGGAACGGGAGGCCCGATGAGCAGTTCTTC
>TRBJ1-1|TRBV10-3|NA|few
CAISESMGNTEAFF
TGTGCCATCAGTGAGTCGATGGGGAACACTGAAGCTTTCTTT
>TRBJ2-1|TRBV20-1|TRBD2|NA
CSANKDRGDEQFF
TGCAGTGCTAACAAGGACCGGGGGGATGAGCAGTTCTTC
>TRBJ1-3|TRBV20-1|NA|NA
CSASVGPRSGNTIYF
TGCAGTGCTAGTGTCGGTCCCCGCTCTGGAAACACCATATATTTT